A selection of T cell receptor beta chains follows, all from one sample in a study of Tregs in tolerant kidney transplant recipients. Produced via immunoSEQ multiplex PCR; TCRdb's table is partial and in-frame only. The sample holds about 110,000 clones; around 90% are singletons and the top ten take around 0.35%. Sequenced material: CD4+ T cells from blood, taken before the transplant. These receptor sequences come from a human donor who received a combined kidney and bone marrow transplant. The CDR3 runs from the conserved cysteine through the conserved F or W.

CASSPGSYEQYF,TRBV5-1
CASTTVKPPGQGTKNIQYF,TRBV28
CASSQTTGEAFF,TRBV14
CASSLSPTGINTEAFF,TRBV27
CASSLVPPAGGLGTGELFF,TRBV7-8
CASSQARTGMGEQYF,TRBV4-3
CASRPLGGAGGKLFF,TRBV19
CASSLWQFDTQYF,TRBV7-6
CASSDQREGSEQFF,TRBV18
CASSQEPLGNYNEQFF,TRBV4-3
CASSIGTGEGYGYTF,TRBV5-4
CASSQAGGSGTKNIQYF,TRBV4-3
CASSSPGHETQFF,TRBV27
CASSHATSGGADF,TRBV4-2
CASSQTGTNEKLFF,TRBV5-1